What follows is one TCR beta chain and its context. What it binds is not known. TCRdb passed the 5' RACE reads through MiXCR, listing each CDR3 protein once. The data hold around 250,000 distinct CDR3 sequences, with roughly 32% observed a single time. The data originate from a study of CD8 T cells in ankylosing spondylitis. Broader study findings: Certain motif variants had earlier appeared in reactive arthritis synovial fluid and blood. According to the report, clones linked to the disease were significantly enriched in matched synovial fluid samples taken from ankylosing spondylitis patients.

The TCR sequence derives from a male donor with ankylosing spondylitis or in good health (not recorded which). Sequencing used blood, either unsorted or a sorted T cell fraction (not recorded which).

The CDR3 DNA is TGTGCCAGCAGTTTTGGGACAGAGACCTACAATGAGCAGTTCTTC. Protein sequence: CASSFGTETYNEQFF. This rearrangement joins TRBV12-3 or TRBV12-4 to TRBJ2-1, with TRBD1 identical over 7 bases. V lost 3 bases, J lost 2 bases, and 4 bases stayed unmatched. The CDR3 length is 15 residues.